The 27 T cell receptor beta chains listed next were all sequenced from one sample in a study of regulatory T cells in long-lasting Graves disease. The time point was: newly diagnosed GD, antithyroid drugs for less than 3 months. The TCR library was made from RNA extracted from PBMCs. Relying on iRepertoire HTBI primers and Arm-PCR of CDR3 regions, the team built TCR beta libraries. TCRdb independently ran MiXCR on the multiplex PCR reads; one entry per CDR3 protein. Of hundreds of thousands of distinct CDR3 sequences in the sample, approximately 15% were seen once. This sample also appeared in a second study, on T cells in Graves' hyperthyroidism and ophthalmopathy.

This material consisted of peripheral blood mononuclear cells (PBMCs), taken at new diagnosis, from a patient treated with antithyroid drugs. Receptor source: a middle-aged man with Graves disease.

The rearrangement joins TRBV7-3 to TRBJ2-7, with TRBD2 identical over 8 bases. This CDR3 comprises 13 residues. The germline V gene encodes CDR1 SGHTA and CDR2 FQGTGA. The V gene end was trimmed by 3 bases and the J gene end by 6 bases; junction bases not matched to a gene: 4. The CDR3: CASSLRRGGEQYF. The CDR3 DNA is TGTGCCAGCAGCTTGAGACGGGGGGGCGAGCAGTACTTC.

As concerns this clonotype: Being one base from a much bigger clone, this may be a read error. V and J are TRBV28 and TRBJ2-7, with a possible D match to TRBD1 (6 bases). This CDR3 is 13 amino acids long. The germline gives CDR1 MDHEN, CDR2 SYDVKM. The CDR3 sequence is CASGLPDTGEQYF. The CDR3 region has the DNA TGTGCCAGCGGTTTACCGGACACAGGGGAGCAGTACTTC.

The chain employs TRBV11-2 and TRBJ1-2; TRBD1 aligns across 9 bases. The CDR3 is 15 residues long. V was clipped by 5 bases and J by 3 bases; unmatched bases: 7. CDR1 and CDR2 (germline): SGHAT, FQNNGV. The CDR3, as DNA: TGTGCCAGCAGCCTTACGGACAGGGGATACTATGGCTACACCTTC. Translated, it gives CASSLTDRGYYGYTF.

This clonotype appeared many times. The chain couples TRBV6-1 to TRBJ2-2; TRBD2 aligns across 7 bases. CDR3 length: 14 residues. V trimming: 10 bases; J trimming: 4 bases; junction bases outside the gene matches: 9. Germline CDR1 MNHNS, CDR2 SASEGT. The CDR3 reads CATSWTGGTGELFF. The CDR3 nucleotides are TGTGCCACTTCCTGGACGGGGGGCACCGGGGAGCTGTTTTTT.

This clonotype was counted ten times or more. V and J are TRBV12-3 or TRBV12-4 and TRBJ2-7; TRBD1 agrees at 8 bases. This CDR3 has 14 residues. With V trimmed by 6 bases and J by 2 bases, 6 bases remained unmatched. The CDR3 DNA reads TGTGCCAGCAGCTATACGGGACAGGCCTACGAGCAGTACTTC. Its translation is CASSYTGQAYEQYF.

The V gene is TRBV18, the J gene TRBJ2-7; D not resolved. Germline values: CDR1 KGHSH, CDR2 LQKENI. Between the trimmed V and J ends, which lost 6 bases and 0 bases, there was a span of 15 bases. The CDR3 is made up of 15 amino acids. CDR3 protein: CASSPRGLASYEQYF. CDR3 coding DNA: TGTGCCAGCTCTCCCCGTGGTTTAGCCTCCTACGAGCAGTACTTC.

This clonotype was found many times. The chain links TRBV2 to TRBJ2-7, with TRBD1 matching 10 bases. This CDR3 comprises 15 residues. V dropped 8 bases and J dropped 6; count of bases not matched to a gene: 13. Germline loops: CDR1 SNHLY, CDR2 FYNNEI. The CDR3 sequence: CASYSPGTGAIEQYF. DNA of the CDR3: TGTGCCAGCTATTCACCCGGGACAGGGGCAATCGAGCAGTACTTC.

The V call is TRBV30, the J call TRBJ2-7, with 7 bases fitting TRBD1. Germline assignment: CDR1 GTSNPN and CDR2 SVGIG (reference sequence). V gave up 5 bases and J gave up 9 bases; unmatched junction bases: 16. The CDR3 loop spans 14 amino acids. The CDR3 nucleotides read TGTGCCTGGGGACAACAGGGGCTCGGCGATCGGCAGTACTTC. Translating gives CAWGQQGLGDRQYF.

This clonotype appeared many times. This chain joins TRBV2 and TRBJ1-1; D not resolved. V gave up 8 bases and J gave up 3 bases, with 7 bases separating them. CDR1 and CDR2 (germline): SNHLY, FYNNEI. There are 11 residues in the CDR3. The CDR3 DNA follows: TGTGCCAGCCAAAGGGACACTGAAGCTTTCTTT. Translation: CASQRDTEAFF. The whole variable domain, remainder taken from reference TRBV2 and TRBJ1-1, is EPEVTQTPSHQVTQMGQEVILRCVPISNHLYFYWYRQILGQKVEFLVSFYNNEISEKSEIFDDQFSVERPDGSNFTLKIRSTKLEDSAMYFCASQRDTEAFFGQGTRLTVV.

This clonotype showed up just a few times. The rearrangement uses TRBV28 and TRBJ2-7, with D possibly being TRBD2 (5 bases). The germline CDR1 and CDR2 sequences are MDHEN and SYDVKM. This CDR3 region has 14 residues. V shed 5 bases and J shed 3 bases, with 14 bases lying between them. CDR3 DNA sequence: TGTGCCAGCAGTATCTACACCGGGAACTACGAGCAGTACTTC. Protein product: CASSIYTGNYEQYF.

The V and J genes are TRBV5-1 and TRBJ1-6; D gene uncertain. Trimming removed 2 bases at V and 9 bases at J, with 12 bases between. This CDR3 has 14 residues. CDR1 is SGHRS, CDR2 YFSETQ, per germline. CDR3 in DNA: TGCGCCAGCAGCTTAGACGGGCCCTCTTCACCCCTCCACTTT. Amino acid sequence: CASSLDGPSSPLHF.

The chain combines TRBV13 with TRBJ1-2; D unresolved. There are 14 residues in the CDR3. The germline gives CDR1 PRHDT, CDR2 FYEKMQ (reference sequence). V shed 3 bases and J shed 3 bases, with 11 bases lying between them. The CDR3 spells CASSFRGSDYGYTF. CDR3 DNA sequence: TGTGCCAGCAGCTTCCGAGGATCTGACTATGGCTACACCTTC.

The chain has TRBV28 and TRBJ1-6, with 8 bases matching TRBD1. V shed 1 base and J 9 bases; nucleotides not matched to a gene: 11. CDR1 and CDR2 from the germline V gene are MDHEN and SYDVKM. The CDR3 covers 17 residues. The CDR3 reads CASSLSGTGTTSSPLHF. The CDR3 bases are TGTGCCAGCAGTTTATCCGGGACAGGTACAACTTCTTCACCCCTCCACTTT.

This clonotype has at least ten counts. The CDR3 reads CASSDGTSGRWTQYF. The CDR3 region has the DNA TGTGCCAGCAGCGACGGGACTAGCGGACGATGGACCCAGTACTTC. This rearrangement joins TRBV6-2 or TRBV6-3 to TRBJ2-5, with 11 bases lining up with TRBD2. J lost 7 bases, V lost 6 bases, and 10 bases had no gene match. The CDR3 contains 15 residues. Germline V lookup: CDR1 MNHEY, CDR2 SVGEGT.

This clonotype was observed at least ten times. The CDR3 here is CASSPGQGLWFHF. CDR3 coding DNA: TGTGCCAGCAGCCCCGGACAGGGTTTATGGTTCCACTTT. This chain joins TRBV7-2 and TRBJ1-6; 8 bases match TRBD1. The CDR3 is made up of 13 amino acids. After removal of 5 bases from V and 17 bases from J, the junction contained 11 bases not matched to a gene. Germline V CDR1 and CDR2: SGHTA, FQGNSA.

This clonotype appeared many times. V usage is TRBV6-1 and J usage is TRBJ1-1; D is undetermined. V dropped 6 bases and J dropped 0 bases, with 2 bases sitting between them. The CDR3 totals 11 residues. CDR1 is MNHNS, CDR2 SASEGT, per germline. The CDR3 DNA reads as TGTGCCAGCAGCATGAACACTGAAGCTTTCTTT. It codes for CASSMNTEAFF.

CDR3 residues: CASSSSGVLGNQPQHF. CDR3 bases: TGTGCCAGCAGCTCGAGTGGGGTGCTCGGCAATCAGCCCCAGCATTTT. The chain joins TRBV27 to TRBJ1-5; unclear D gene. There are 16 residues in the CDR3. CDR1 and CDR2 from the germline V gene are MNHEY and SMNVEV (reference sequence). The ends were cut back, 6 bases at V and 2 bases at J, with 17 bases in the middle.

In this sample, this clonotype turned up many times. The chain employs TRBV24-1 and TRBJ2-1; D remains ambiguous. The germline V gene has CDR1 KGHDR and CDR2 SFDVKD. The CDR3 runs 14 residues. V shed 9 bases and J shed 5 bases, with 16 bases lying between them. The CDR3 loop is CATLTLVRHNEQFF. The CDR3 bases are TGTGCCACCCTGACCCTGGTGAGGCACAATGAGCAGTTCTTC.

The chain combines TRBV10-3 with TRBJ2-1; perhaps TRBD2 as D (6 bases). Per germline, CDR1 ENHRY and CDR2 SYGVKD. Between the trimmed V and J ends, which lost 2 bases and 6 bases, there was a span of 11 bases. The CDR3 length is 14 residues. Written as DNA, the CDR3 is TGTGCCATCAGTGAGGGGTGGAGGGGCAATGAGCAGTTCTTC. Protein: CAISEGWRGNEQFF.

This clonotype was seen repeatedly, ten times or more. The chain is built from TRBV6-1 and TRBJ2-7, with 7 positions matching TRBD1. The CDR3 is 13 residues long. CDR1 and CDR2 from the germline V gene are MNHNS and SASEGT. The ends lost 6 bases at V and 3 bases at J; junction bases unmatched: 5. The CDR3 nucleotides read TGTGCCAGCAGACGGGACAGCCGCTACGAGCAGTACTTC. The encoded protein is CASRRDSRYEQYF.

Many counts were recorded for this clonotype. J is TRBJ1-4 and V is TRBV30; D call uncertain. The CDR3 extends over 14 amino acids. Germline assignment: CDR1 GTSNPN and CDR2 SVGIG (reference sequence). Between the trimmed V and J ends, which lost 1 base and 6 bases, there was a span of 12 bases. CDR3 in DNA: TGTGCCTGGAGTGGTTCTGGGCCGGATGAAAAACTGTTTTTT. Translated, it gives CAWSGSGPDEKLFF. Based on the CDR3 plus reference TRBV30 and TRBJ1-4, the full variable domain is SQTIHQWPATLVQPVGSPLSLECTVEGTSNPNLYWYRQAAGRGLQLLFYSVGIGQISSEVPQNLSASRPQDRQFILSSKKLLLSDSGFYLCAWSGSGPDEKLFFGSGTQLSVL.

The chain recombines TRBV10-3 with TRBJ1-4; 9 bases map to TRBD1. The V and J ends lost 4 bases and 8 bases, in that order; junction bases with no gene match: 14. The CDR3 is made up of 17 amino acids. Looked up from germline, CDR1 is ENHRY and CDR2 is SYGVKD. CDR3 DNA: TGTGCCATCAGTGCCGGGACAGGGCAGAATGATTGGGAAAAACTGTTTTTT. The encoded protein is CAISAGTGQNDWEKLFF.

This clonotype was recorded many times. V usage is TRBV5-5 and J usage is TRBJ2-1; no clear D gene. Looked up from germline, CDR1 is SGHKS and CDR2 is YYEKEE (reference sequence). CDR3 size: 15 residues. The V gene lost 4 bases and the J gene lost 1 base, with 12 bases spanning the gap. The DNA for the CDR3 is TGTGCCAGCAGCACGATCATTAGGTCCTACAATGAGCAGTTCTTC. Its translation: CASSTIIRSYNEQFF.

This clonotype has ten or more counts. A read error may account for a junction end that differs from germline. CDR3 in amino acids: CSVEGQGDEAFF. CDR3 DNA sequence: TGCAGCGTCGAAGGGCAGGGCGATGAAGCTTTCTTT. The rearrangement joins TRBV29-1 to TRBJ1-1; possibly TRBD1 for D (5 bases). Germline V CDR1 and CDR2: SQVTM, ANQGSEA. This CDR3 has 12 amino acids.

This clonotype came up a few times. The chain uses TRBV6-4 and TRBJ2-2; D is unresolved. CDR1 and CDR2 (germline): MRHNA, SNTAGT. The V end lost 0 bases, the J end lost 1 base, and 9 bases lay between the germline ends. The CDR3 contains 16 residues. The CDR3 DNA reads TGTGCCAGCAGTGACTCCCCCGTTCGGAACACCGGGGAGCTGTTTTTT. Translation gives CASSDSPVRNTGELFF.

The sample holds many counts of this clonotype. DNA for the CDR3: TGTGCCAGCAGTCCAATGGGACAGGGGTATGGCTACACCTTC. Translating gives CASSPMGQGYGYTF. The J gene is TRBJ1-2, the V gene TRBV12-3 or TRBV12-4, with 10 bases fitting TRBD1. With 5 bases clipped from V and 5 bases from J, the junction kept 5 bases outside the gene matches. The CDR3 spans 14 residues.

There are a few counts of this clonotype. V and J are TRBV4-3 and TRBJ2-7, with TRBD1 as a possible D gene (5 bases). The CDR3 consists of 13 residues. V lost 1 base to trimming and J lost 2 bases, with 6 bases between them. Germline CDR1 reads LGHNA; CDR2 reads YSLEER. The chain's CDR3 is CASSQARAYEQYF. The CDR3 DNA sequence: TGCGCCAGCAGCCAAGCCAGGGCCTACGAGCAGTACTTC.